This T cell receptor (beta chain) was documented in a study of blood T cell repertoires in COVID-19. Overall study: COVID-19 samples from acute and convalescent phases originated in the United States, Italy and Spain. In each case, the material was cDNA or gDNA derived from T cells, B-cell-depleted T cells, or PBMCs.

Germline lookup yields CDR1 KGHSH and CDR2 LQKENI. CDR3 length: 13 amino acids. V was trimmed by 3 bases and J by 5 bases, leaving 10 bases between them. As originally analysed: Reference gene primers were amplified, and this amplification served to estimate nucleated cell counts. Produced via immunoSEQ multiplex PCR; TCRdb's table is partial and in-frame only. V, J and clone size are taken as reported in that table, and D and trimming were inferred from the DNA itself. This sample has some 270,000 clones, with about nine tenths found just once. The gene calls are TRBV18 and TRBJ2-5; D may be TRBD1 (6 bases). This clonotype originated in a man aged 45-65 years with acute or convalescent COVID-19. Sample: peripheral blood. Written as DNA, the CDR3 is TGTGCCAGCTCACCCACAGGGTGGGAGACCCAGTACTTC. It specifies CASSPTGWETQYF.